This TCR beta chain was retrieved from a study of T cell responses to AZD1222 COVID-19 vaccine. The assay was immunoSEQ multiplex PCR, and TCRdb's table has in-frame clones only and misses some. The data hold some 180,000 clones, with roughly nine tenths observed a single time. Study-wide findings and caveats: The study found Spike-specific TCR breadth and depth rose after two AZD1222 doses. Repertoires were collected only later (after the peak T cell response had occurred). CD4 TCRs covered the whole spike, strongest at regions 160-218 and 743-854.

Details on this clone: The antigen is undetermined.

The TCR originated in an adult who received the AZD1222 COVID-19 vaccine. Sequencing was performed on peripheral blood, taken 28 days after the second AZD1222 dose.

In nucleotides, the CDR3 is TGTGCCAGTAGTATAGGATTGGGCCGGATGAATTCACCCCTCCACTTT. Protein product: CASSIGLGRMNSPLHF. This rearrangement joins TRBV19 to TRBJ1-6; D gene ambiguous. The CDR3 runs 16 residues. CDR1 LNHDA and CDR2 SQIVND come from the germline V gene (reference sequence). V gave up 1 base and J gave up 7 bases, with 14 bases separating them.